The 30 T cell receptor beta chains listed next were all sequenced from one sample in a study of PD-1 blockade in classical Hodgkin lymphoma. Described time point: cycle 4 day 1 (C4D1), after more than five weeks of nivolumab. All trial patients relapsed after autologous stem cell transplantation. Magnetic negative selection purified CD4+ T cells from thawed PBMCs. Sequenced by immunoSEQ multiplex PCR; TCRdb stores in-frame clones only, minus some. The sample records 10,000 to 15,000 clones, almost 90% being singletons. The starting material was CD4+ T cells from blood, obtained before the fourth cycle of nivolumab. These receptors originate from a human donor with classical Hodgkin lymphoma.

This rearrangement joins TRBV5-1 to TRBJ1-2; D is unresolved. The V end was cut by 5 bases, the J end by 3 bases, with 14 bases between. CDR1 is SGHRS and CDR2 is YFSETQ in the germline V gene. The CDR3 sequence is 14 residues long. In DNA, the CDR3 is TGCGCCAGCAGTGCACAGCCGGAGGACTATGGCTACACCTTC. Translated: CASSAQPEDYGYTF.

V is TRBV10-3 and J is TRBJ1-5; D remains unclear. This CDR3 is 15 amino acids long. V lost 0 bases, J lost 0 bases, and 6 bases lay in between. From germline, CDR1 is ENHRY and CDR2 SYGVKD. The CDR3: CAISESEFSNQPQHF. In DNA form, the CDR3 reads TGTGCCATCAGTGAGTCTGAGTTTAGCAATCAGCCCCAGCATTTT.

This chain's CDR3 is CASAGQSNTGELFF. The CDR3, as DNA: TGCGCCAGCGCCGGACAGTCAAACACCGGGGAGCTGTTTTTT. The V gene is TRBV5-1, the J gene TRBJ2-2; a possible D gene is TRBD1 (6 bases). Germline CDR1 SGHRS, CDR2 YFSETQ. The CDR3 loop spans 14 amino acids. Trimming removed 7 bases from V and 2 bases from J, with 12 bases in between.

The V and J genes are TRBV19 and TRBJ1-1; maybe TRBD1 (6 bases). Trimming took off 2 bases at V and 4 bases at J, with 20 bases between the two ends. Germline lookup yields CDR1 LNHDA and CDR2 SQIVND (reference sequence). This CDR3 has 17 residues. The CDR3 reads CASSILTGIPAGTEAFF. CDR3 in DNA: TGTGCCAGTAGTATACTGACAGGAATCCCGGCGGGCACTGAAGCTTTCTTT.

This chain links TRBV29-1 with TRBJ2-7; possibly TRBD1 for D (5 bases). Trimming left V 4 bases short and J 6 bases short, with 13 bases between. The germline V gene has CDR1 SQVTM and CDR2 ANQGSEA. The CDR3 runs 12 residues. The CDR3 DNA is TGCAGCGTTGTTAGGCAGGGTTTCGAGCAGTACTTC. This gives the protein CSVVRQGFEQYF.

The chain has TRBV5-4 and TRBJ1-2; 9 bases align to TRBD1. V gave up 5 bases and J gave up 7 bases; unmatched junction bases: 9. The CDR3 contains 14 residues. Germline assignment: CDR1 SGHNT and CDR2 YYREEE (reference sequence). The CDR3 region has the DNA TGTGCCAGCAGTCCGGGACAGGGATTCAGTGGCTACACCTTC. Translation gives CASSPGQGFSGYTF.

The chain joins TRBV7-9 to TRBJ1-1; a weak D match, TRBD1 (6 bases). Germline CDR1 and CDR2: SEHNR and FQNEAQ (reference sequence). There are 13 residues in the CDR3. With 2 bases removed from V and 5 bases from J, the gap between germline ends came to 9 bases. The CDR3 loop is CASSLYQGTEAFF. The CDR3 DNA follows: TGTGCCAGCAGCTTATATCAGGGGACTGAAGCTTTCTTT.

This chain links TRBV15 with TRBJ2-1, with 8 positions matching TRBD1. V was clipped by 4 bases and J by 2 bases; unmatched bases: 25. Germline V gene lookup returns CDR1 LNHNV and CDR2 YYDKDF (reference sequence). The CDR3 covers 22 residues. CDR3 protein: CATSTSDRVSLWPKEAYNEQFF. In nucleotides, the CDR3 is TGTGCCACCAGCACCTCGGACAGGGTAAGTTTGTGGCCCAAAGAAGCCTACAATGAGCAGTTCTTC.

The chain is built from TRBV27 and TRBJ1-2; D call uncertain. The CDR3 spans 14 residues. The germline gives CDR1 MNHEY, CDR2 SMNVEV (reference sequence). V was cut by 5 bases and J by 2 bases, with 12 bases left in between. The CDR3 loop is CASSGRYANYGYTF. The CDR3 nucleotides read TGTGCCAGCAGTGGCCGGTACGCGAACTATGGCTACACCTTC.

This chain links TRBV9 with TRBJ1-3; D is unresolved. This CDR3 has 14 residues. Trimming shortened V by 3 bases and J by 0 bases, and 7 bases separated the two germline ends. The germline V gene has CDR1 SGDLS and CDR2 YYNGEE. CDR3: CASSEPYSGNTIYF. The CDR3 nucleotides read TGTGCCAGCAGCGAACCATACTCTGGAAACACCATATATTTT.

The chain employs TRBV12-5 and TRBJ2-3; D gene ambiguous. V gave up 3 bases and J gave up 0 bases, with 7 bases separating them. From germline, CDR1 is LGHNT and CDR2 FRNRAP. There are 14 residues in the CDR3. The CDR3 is CASGLGLSTDTQYF. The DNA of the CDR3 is TGTGCTAGTGGTTTAGGGCTCAGCACAGATACGCAGTATTTT.

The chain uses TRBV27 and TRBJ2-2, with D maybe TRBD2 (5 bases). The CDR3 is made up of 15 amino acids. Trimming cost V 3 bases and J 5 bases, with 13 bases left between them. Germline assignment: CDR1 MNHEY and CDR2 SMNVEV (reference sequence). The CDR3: CASSFVARGTGELFF. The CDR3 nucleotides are TGTGCCAGCAGTTTTGTGGCCCGGGGTACCGGGGAGCTGTTTTTT.

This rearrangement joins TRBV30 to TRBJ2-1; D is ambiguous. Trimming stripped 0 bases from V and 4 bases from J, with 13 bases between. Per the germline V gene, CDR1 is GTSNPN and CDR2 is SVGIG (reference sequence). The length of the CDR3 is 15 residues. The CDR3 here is CAWSVDNQLYNEQFF. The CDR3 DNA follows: TGTGCCTGGAGTGTTGACAACCAGTTATACAATGAGCAGTTCTTC. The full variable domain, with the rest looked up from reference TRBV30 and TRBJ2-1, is SQTIHQWPATLVQPVGSPLSLECTVEGTSNPNLYWYRQAAGRGLQLLFYSVGIGQISSEVPQNLSASRPQDRQFILSSKKLLLSDSGFYLCAWSVDNQLYNEQFFGPGTRLTVL.

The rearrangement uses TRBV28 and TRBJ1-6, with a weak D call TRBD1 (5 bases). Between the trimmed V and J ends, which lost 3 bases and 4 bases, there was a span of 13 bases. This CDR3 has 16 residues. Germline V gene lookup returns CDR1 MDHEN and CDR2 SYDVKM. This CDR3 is CASSFRGRWYNSPLHF. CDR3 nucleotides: TGTGCCAGCAGTTTTCGGGGGAGGTGGTATAATTCACCCCTCCACTTT.

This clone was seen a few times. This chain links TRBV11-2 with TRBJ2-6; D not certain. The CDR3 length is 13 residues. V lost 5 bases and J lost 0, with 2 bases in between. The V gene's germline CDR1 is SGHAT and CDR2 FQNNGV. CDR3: CASSLSGANVLTF. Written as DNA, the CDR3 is TGTGCCAGCAGCCTCTCTGGGGCCAACGTCCTGACTTTC.

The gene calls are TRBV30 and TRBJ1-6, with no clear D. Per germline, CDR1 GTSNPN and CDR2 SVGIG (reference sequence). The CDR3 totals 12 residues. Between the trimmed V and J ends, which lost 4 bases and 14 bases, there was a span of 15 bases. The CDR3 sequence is CAWTQSSKALHF. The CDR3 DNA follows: TGTGCCTGGACCCAATCCTCCAAAGCCCTCCACTTT.

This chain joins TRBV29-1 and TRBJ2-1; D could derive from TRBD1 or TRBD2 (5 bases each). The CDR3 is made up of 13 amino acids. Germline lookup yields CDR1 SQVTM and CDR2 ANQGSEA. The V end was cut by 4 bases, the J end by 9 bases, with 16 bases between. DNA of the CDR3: TGCAGCGTTGCCCAGGGACGGGCAGGTGAGCAGTTCTTC. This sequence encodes CSVAQGRAGEQFF.

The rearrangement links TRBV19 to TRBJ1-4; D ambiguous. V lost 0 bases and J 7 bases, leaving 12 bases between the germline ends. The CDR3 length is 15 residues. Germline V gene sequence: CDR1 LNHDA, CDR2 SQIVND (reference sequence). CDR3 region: CASSIDDGRREKLFF. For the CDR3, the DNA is TGTGCCAGTAGTATAGATGACGGCCGGCGTGAAAAACTGTTTTTT.

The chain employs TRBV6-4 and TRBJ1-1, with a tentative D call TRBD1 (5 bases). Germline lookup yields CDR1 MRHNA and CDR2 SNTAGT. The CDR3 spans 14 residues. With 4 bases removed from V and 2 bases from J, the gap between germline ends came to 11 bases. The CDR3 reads CASSADRLNTEAFF. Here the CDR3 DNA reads TGTGCCAGCAGTGCAGACAGACTAAACACTGAAGCTTTCTTT.

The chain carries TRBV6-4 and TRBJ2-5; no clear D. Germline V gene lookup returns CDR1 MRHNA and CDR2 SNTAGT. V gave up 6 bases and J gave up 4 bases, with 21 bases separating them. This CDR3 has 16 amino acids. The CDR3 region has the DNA TGTGCCAGCAGCCCTACCGGGCAAAACCCCGGAGAGACCCAGTACTTC. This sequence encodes CASSPTGQNPGETQYF.

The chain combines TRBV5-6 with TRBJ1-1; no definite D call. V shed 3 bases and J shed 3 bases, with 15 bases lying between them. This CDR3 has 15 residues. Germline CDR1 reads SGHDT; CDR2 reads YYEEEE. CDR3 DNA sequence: TGTGCCAGCAGCTCCGCTATCACTGGCCACACTGAAGCTTTCTTT. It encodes CASSSAITGHTEAFF.

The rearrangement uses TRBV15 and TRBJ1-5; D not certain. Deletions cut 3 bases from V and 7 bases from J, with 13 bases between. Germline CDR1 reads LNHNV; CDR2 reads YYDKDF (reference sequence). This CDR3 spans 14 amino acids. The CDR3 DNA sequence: TGTGCCACCAGCAGGGACCCTGACGGGCAGCCCCAGCATTTT. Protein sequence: CATSRDPDGQPQHF.

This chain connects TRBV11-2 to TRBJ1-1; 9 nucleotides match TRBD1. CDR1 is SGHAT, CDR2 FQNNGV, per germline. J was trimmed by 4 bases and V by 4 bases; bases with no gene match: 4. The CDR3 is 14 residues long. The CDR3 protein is CASSYGQGPTEAFF. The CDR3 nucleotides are TGTGCCAGCAGCTACGGACAGGGGCCCACTGAAGCTTTCTTT. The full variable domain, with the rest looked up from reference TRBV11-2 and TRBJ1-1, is EAGVAQSPRYKIIEKRQSVAFWCNPISGHATLYWYQQILGQGPKLLIQFQNNGVVDDSQLPKDRFSAERLKGVDSTLKIQPAKLEDSAVYLCASSYGQGPTEAFFGQGTRLTVV.

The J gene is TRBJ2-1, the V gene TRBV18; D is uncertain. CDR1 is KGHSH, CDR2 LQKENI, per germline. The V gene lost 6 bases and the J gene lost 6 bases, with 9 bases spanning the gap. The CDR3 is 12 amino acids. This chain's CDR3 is CASSTGVNEQFF. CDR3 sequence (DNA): TGTGCCAGCTCTACGGGTGTCAATGAGCAGTTCTTC.

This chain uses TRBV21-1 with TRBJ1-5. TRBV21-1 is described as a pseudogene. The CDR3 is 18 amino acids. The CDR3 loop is CASSKERDEQRPIWPQHF. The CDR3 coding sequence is TGTGCCAGCAGCAAAGAGAGGGATGAACAGCGGCCTATTTGGCCCCAGCATTTT.

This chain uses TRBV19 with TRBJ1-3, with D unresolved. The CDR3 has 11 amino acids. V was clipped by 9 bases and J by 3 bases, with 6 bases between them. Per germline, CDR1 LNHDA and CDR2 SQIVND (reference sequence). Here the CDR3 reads CASCRGNTIYF. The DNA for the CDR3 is TGTGCCAGCTGCCGTGGAAACACCATATATTTT.

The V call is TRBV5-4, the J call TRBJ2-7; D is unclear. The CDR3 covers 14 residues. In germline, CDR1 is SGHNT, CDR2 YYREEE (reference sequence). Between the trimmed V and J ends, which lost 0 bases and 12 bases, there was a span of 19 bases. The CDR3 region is CASSLEPMDGAPYF. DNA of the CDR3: TGTGCCAGCAGCTTGGAGCCTATGGACGGAGCCCCGTACTTC.

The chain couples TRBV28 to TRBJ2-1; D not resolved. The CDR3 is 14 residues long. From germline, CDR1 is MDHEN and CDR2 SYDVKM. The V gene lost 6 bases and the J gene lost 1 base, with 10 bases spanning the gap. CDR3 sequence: CASRVPISYNEQFF. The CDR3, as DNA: TGTGCCAGCAGGGTCCCCATATCCTACAATGAGCAGTTCTTC.

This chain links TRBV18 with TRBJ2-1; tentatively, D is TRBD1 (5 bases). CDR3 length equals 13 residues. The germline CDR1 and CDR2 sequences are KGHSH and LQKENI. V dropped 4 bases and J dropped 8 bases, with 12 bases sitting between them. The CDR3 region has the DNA TGTGCCAGCTCACTAGGCAGGGCAGATGAGCAGTTCTTC. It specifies CASSLGRADEQFF. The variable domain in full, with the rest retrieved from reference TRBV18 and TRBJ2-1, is NAGVMQNPRHLVRRRGQEARLRCSPMKGHSHVYWYRQLPEEGLKFMVYLQKENIIDESGMPKERFSAEFPKEGPSILRIQQVVRGDSAAYFCASSLGRADEQFFGPGTRLTVL.

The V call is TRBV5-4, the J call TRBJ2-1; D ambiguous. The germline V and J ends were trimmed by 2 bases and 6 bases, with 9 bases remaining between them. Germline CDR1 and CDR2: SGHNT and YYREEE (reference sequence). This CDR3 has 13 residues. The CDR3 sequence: CASSLKDLNEQFF. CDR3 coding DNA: TGTGCCAGCAGCTTAAAGGACCTCAATGAGCAGTTCTTC.